A selection of T cell receptor beta chains follows, all from one sample in a study of post-analysis software for immune sequencing data. TCRdb processed the PCR reads anew with MiXCR; each CDR3 protein has one entry. The sample contains about 570,000 distinct CDR3 sequences, roughly 34% of which appear only once. Input material: blood. These receptors originate from a girl under 18 with multiple sclerosis. Both conserved end residues are part of each CDR3. A D gene is named only where the DNA matches it firmly. Clone sizes are given selectively: once, few, many, or a class where the clone is expanded.

D	size	V	J	DNA	CDR3
NA	once	TRBV7-6	TRBJ2-1	TGTGCCAGCAGCTCCTGGTCGGGGTCCTACAATGAGCAGTTCTTC	CASSSWSGSYNEQFF
TRBD2	NA	TRBV10-3	TRBJ2-5	TGTGCCATCAGTGAAAATGCGGCGGGGGGGCCGGAGGCCCAGTACTTC	CAISENAAGGPEAQYF
TRBD2	NA	TRBV5-1	TRBJ2-1	TGCGCCAGCAGCTTGGGACTAGCGGGGGGCCACGGCAATGAGCAGTTCTTC	CASSLGLAGGHGNEQFF
NA	NA	TRBV20-1	TRBJ2-7	TGCAGTGCCGACCGGGACGGCGCCTACGAGCAGTACTTC	CSADRDGAYEQYF
TRBD1	NA	TRBV25-1	TRBJ2-3	TGTGCCAGCAGTGACAACAGGGGGCGCGATCCTCCTAGTACAGATACGCAGTATTTT	CASSDNRGRDPPSTDTQYF
TRBD1	few	TRBV6-4	TRBJ2-1	TGTGCCAGCAGTGACTCGTACAGGGGGCAATACAATGAGCAGTTCTTC	CASSDSYRGQYNEQFF
NA	few	TRBV20-1	TRBJ2-1	TGCAGTGCTAGACGGTACAATGAGCAGTTCTTC	CSARRYNEQFF
TRBD1	few	TRBV20-1	TRBJ2-7	TGCAGTGCCCCAAGGGACAGGGGCCACGAGCAGTACTTC	CSAPRDRGHEQYF
TRBD1	NA	TRBV28	TRBJ2-1	TGTGCCAGCAAACGGTCCGGGACAGGTCACTCCTACAATGAGCAGTTCTTC	CASKRSGTGHSYNEQFF
NA	few	TRBV6-6	TRBJ1-2	TGTGCCAGCAGTTACTCGAAACAGCACTATGGCTACACCTTC	CASSYSKQHYGYTF
TRBD1	NA	TRBV24-1	TRBJ2-3	TGTGCCACCAGTGAAACGGACAGGACCTTAGCTGGTACGCAGTATTTT	CATSETDRTLAGTQYF
TRBD2	NA	TRBV6-6	TRBJ2-5	TGTGCCAGCACCCTGGGGGGGGAGACCCAGTACTTC	CASTLGGETQYF
NA	NA	TRBV5-5	TRBJ1-1	TGTGCCAGCAGCTTGGGAGGTGGCTCGAACACTGAAGCTTTCTTT	CASSLGGGSNTEAFF
NA	few	TRBV6-8	TRBJ2-1	TGTGCCAGCAGAGAACGGGGTGAGCAGTTCTTC	CASRERGEQFF
NA	NA	TRBV5-1	TRBJ2-5	TGCGCCAGCCAAGCTGACCATTCGATCGGGCTAAGGGTAGATCAAGAGACCCAGTACTTC	CASQADHSIGLRVDQETQYF
NA	NA	TRBV5-1	TRBJ2-3	TGCGCCAGCAGCTTGGAGCCAGGCTCCCGCACAGATACGCAGTATTTT	CASSLEPGSRTDTQYF
NA	NA	TRBV20-1	TRBJ2-7	TGCAGTGCTAGAGAGGGTACTGCTGATTACGAGCAGTACTTC	CSAREGTADYEQYF
NA	few	TRBV6-1	TRBJ2-3	TGTGCCAGCAGTGCCCTTAGCACAATCACAGATACGCAGTATTTT	CASSALSTITDTQYF
TRBD1	NA	TRBV19	TRBJ2-5	TGTGCCAGTAGTGAAACAGGGGGGAGAATTCAGTACTTC	CASSETGGRIQYF
TRBD2	NA	TRBV9	TRBJ2-3	TGTGCCAGCAGCGTGGGGGGGGGATTGGCGGATACGCAGTATTTT	CASSVGGGLADTQYF
NA	few	TRBV10-3	TRBJ2-7	TGTGCCGCCAGCGACAGGTCGGACGGGTACGAGCAGTACTTC	CAASDRSDGYEQYF
NA	NA	TRBV6-1	TRBJ1-2	TGTGCCAGCAGTGAAAACGGGGCGGGGTATGGCTACACCTTC	CASSENGAGYGYTF
NA	NA	TRBV6-2/TRBV6-3	TRBJ1-2	TGTGCCAGCAGTCTCTCGAGGGACTATGGCTACACCTTC	CASSLSRDYGYTF
NA	NA	TRBV6-5	TRBJ1-2	TGTACCAGCAGGAAAGTAATTGGAGGTTACACCTTC	CTSRKVIGGYTF
TRBD1	NA	TRBV29-1	TRBJ1-2	TGCAGCGTTGAAGGAGACGGACAGGGGGCCTATGGCTACACCTTC	CSVEGDGQGAYGYTF
TRBD1	NA	TRBV6-5	TRBJ1-1	TGTGCCAGCAGTTACTCTCCAGGGGGGGTTACTGAAGCTTTCTTT	CASSYSPGGVTEAFF
TRBD1	few	TRBV4-2	TRBJ1-2	TGTGCCAGCAGCCAAGAGGGGGGGGACAGGGAGGGACTTGATGGCTACACCTTC	CASSQEGGDREGLDGYTF
TRBD2	NA	TRBV2	TRBJ2-3	TGTGCCAGCCAACCCACACTAGCGTCCAACACAGATACGCAGTATTTT	CASQPTLASNTDTQYF
NA	NA	TRBV20-1	TRBJ2-3	TGCAGTGCTAGAGATATAGCAGCAGATACGCAGTATTTT	CSARDIAADTQYF
NA	NA	TRBV11-2	TRBJ2-5	TGTGCCAGCAGCTTACAAGGGCTTCAAGAGACCCAGTACTTC	CASSLQGLQETQYF
TRBD2	NA	TRBV12-3/TRBV12-4	TRBJ2-3	TGTGCCAGCAGTTTAGTGGCCGGGACTACCAGAATCTCCACAGATACGCAGTATTTT	CASSLVAGTTRISTDTQYF